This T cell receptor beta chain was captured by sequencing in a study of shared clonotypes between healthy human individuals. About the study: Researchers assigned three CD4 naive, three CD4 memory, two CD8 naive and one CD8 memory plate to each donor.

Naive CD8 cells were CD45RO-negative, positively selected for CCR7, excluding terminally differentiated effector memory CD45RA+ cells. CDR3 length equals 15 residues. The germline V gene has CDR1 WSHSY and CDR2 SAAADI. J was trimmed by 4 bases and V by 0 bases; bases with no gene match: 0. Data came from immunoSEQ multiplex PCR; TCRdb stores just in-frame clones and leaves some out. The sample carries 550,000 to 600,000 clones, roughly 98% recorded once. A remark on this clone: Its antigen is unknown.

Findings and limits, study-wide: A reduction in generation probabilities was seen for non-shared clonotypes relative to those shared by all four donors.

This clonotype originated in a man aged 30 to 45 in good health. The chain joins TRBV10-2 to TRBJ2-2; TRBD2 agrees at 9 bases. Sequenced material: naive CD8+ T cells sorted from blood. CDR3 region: CASSESLAGTGELFF. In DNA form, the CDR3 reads TGCGCCAGCAGTGAGTCACTAGCGGGCACCGGGGAGCTGTTTTTT.